This is a list of T cell receptor beta chains from one sample in a study of response to subunit inactivated influenza vaccine. TCRdb reprocessed the RT-PCR reads with MiXCR, giving one entry per CDR3 protein. The profile covers hundreds of thousands of distinct CDR3 sequences, with 10% to 15% appearing a single time and roughly 10% taken by the ten largest. The sequencing used PBMCs from blood, collected on the day of vaccination. These receptors originate from a man aged 50 to 60 who received an inactivated influenza vaccine. Both conserved end residues are part of each CDR3. D genes are given only for firm matches. Size is stated for part of the rows, as once, few or many counts, or as a class when the clone is expanded.

J: TRBJ2-1; length: 14; D: TRBD1; V: TRBV4-2; size: -; DNA: TGTGCCAGCAGCCTAAACACGCGGGACAGGGAGCAGTTCTTC; CDR3: CASSLNTRDREQFF
J: TRBJ2-5; length: 16; D: -; V: TRBV24-1; size: many; DNA: TGTGCCACCAGCTTTGGGGTGGGACACCCCCAAGAGACCCAGTACTTC; CDR3: CATSFGVGHPQETQYF
J: TRBJ2-7; length: 16; D: -; V: TRBV7-6; size: -; DNA: TGTGCCAGCAGCTTAGTTCTGGGAGCGACTCCCCACGAGCAGTACTTC; CDR3: CASSLVLGATPHEQYF
J: TRBJ2-5; length: 14; D: -; V: TRBV28; size: -; DNA: TGTGCCAGCAGGCTTCTGGACTCTGGGGAGACCCAGTACTTC; CDR3: CASRLLDSGETQYF
J: TRBJ2-7; length: 14; D: TRBD2; V: TRBV6-1; size: -; DNA: TGTGCCAGCACCATACGGGGGGGATCAAGCGAGCAGTACTTC; CDR3: CASTIRGGSSEQYF
J: TRBJ2-7; length: 14; D: TRBD1; V: TRBV12-3/TRBV12-4; size: many; DNA: TGTGCCAGCAGTTTAGGGATCAGGGGGAACGAGCAGTACTTC; CDR3: CASSLGIRGNEQYF
J: TRBJ2-3; length: 15; D: -; V: TRBV20-1; size: -; DNA: TGCAGTGCTAGGGGGAGTAGCGGTAACACAGATACGCAGTATTTT; CDR3: CSARGSSGNTDTQYF
J: TRBJ2-2; length: 15; D: -; V: TRBV5-1; size: -; DNA: TGCGCCAGCAGCTTTGGACAGACGGGCACCGGGGAGCTGTTTTTT; CDR3: CASSFGQTGTGELFF
J: TRBJ2-3; length: 16; D: TRBD2; V: TRBV27; size: many; DNA: TGTGCCAGCAGTCTCTTAGCGGGGGGGCTGGCAGATACGCAGTATTTT; CDR3: CASSLLAGGLADTQYF
J: TRBJ2-1; length: 13; D: TRBD2; V: TRBV28; size: few; DNA: TGTGCCAGCTGGACTAGCGGGAGGTATGAGCAGTTCTTC; CDR3: CASWTSGRYEQFF
J: TRBJ2-1; length: 16; D: -; V: TRBV7-6; size: few; DNA: TGTGCCAGCAGCTTAGGGGGGCTGTCCCCCCCAAATGAGCAGTTCTTC; CDR3: CASSLGGLSPPNEQFF
J: TRBJ1-2; length: 11; D: -; V: TRBV29-1; size: -; DNA: TGCAGCGTTTCTGGGGGCGATGGCTACACCTTC; CDR3: CSVSGGDGYTF
J: TRBJ2-2; length: 16; D: -; V: TRBV6-5; size: few; DNA: TGTGCCAGCAGTTACCCAAAGGGTGTGGACACCGGGGAGCTGTTTTTT; CDR3: CASSYPKGVDTGELFF
J: TRBJ2-7; length: 13; D: -; V: TRBV11-2; size: few; DNA: TGTGCCAGCAGCTTAGATTTGCGTTACGAGCAGTACTTC; CDR3: CASSLDLRYEQYF